The 15 T cell receptor beta chains below come from one sample, sequenced in a study of blood T cell repertoires in COVID-19. Only in-frame clones appear in the TCRdb table, and some are missing; sequencing was by immunoSEQ multiplex PCR. The data contain some 210,000 clones, roughly 87% of them singletons. Material: PBMCs or T cells enriched from blood (not recorded which). The receptors stem from a man younger than 30 with acute COVID-19.

The V and J genes are TRBV5-6 and TRBJ2-2; D not certain. CDR3 size: 14 residues. The V end lost 3 bases, the J end lost 4 bases, and 10 bases lay between the germline ends. Germline-derived CDR1 and CDR2 are SGHDT and YYEEEE. The CDR3 DNA sequence: TGTGCCAGCAGCTCACCAGCGATCACCGGGGAGCTGTTTTTT. This translates into CASSSPAITGELFF.

V and J are TRBV28 and TRBJ2-7, with D perhaps matching TRBD1 (5 bases). The V gene lost 4 bases and the J gene lost 12 bases, with 16 bases spanning the gap. The V gene's germline CDR1 is MDHEN and CDR2 SYDVKM. CDR3 length: 12 residues. The CDR3: CASSSLRQRWYF. The CDR3 DNA follows: TGTGCCAGCAGTTCGCTTCGACAGAGATGGTACTTC.

V and J are TRBV6-1 and TRBJ2-5, with a possible D match to TRBD2 (6 bases). The CDR3 runs 18 residues. Trimming cost V 0 bases and J 0 bases, with 17 bases left between them. Germline V gene sequence: CDR1 MNHNS, CDR2 SASEGT. Here the CDR3 reads CASSEATTSSTYQETQYF. In nucleotides, the CDR3 is TGTGCCAGCAGTGAAGCGACGACTAGTTCTACGTACCAAGAGACCCAGTACTTC.

The V call is TRBV23-1, the J call TRBJ1-3; weak D call: TRBD1 (5 bases). TRBV23-1 is recorded as an ORF, its role being uncertain. V was cut by 0 bases and J by 4 bases, with 7 bases left in between. The CDR3 consists of 14 residues. CDR3 sequence (DNA): TGCGCCAGCAGTCAATCGCCAGGGGGAAACACCATATATTTT. It codes for CASSQSPGGNTIYF.

This chain uses TRBV28 with TRBJ1-6; 8 bases match TRBD1. V lost 6 bases, J lost 2 bases, and 6 bases stayed unmatched. The germline CDR1 and CDR2 sequences are MDHEN and SYDVKM. The CDR3 is 16 amino acids. The CDR3 reads CASREGQGPYNSPLHF. DNA for the CDR3: TGTGCCAGCAGGGAAGGACAGGGCCCCTATAATTCACCCCTCCACTTT.

This clone was seen a handful of times. The gene calls are TRBV7-2 and TRBJ2-7; TRBD1 is a possible D gene (6 bases). The CDR3 has 15 amino acids. Germline loops: CDR1 SGHTA, CDR2 FQGNSA. Trimming took off 0 bases at V and 4 bases at J, with 13 bases between the two ends. CDR3 sequence reads: CASSLAKVQGYEQYF. The CDR3 bases are TGTGCCAGCAGCTTAGCGAAGGTCCAGGGGTACGAGCAGTACTTC.

The chain employs TRBV13 and TRBJ1-4, with D maybe TRBD1 (6 bases). Between the trimmed V and J ends, which lost 0 bases and 8 bases, there was a span of 7 bases. The CDR3 extends over 13 amino acids. Germline V lookup: CDR1 PRHDT, CDR2 FYEKMQ (reference sequence). This CDR3 is CASSLGQGEKLFF. The CDR3, as DNA: TGTGCCAGCAGCTTAGGCCAGGGGGAAAAACTGTTTTTT.

This clone has only one observation. The J gene is TRBJ2-7, the V gene TRBV4-1, with D perhaps matching TRBD1 (6 bases). Germline V gene data show CDR1 as MGHRA and CDR2 as YSYEKL. The V end lost 0 bases, the J end lost 3 bases, and 18 bases lay between the germline ends. The CDR3 is 17 residues long. The DNA of the CDR3 is TGCGCCAGCAGCCAAGAACCCCAGGCAGGGGCGGACTACGAGCAGTACTTC. Amino acids: CASSQEPQAGADYEQYF.

The chain uses TRBV29-1 and TRBJ2-3, with a possible D match to TRBD2 (6 bases). The V gene lost 4 bases and the J gene lost 3 bases, with 11 bases spanning the gap. Germline values: CDR1 SQVTM, CDR2 ANQGSEA. The CDR3 runs to 13 residues. The DNA of the CDR3 is TGCAGCGTTGGGTTGACTAGTACAGATACGCAGTATTTT. Translation gives CSVGLTSTDTQYF.

This clone turned up a few times. This chain uses TRBV25-1 with TRBJ2-2; no definite D call. Trimming removed 4 bases at V and 4 bases at J, with 7 bases between. Germline V gene data show CDR1 as MGHDK and CDR2 as SYGVNS. The CDR3 runs to 13 residues. The CDR3 DNA is TGTGCCAGCAGTGGCAGTTCCACCGGGGAGCTGTTTTTT. It yields the protein CASSGSSTGELFF.

The V and J genes are TRBV19 and TRBJ1-6, with 8 bases aligning to TRBD1. Per the germline V gene, CDR1 is LNHDA and CDR2 is SQIVND (reference sequence). This CDR3 spans 11 amino acids. V shed 6 bases, J shed 19 bases, and the junction held 8 bases outside the gene matches. The DNA of the CDR3 is TGTGCCAGTAGAACTGGACAGGGCCTTCACTTT. Its protein product is CASRTGQGLHF.

This chain uses TRBV19 with TRBJ1-5; D may be TRBD1 (6 bases). The length of the CDR3 is 12 residues. V was clipped by 5 bases and J by 7 bases, with 9 bases between them. The germline V gene has CDR1 LNHDA and CDR2 SQIVND (reference sequence). The CDR3 DNA reads as TGTGCCAGTAGTTCAGGGGTACAGCCCCAGCATTTT. Translated, it gives CASSSGVQPQHF.

The chain couples TRBV7-8 to TRBJ2-1, with 9 bases lining up with TRBD2. Unmatched junction bases numbered 22, after V lost 7 bases and J lost 0 bases. CDR3 length: 21 residues. Germline CDR1 SGHVS, CDR2 FQNEAQ. CDR3 protein: CASTLPFMREGLTISYNEQFF. Written as DNA, the CDR3 is TGTGCCAGCACCCTCCCCTTCATGCGGGAGGGCCTCACGATCTCCTACAATGAGCAGTTCTTC.

Regarding this clone: Within the sample, other DNA sequences also encode this same CDR3. The chain is built from TRBV19 and TRBJ1-1; the D gene is possibly TRBD1 (5 bases). Germline CDR1 is LNHDA and CDR2 is SQIVND (reference sequence). This CDR3 is built from 11 residues. Trimming removed 7 bases at V and 8 bases at J, with 11 bases between. The CDR3 sequence is CASTPGGEAFF. CDR3 DNA: TGTGCCAGTACCCCGGGGGGAGAAGCTTTCTTT.

The rearrangement links TRBV7-2 to TRBJ2-7, with 8 nucleotides matching TRBD2. The germline V gene has CDR1 SGHTA and CDR2 FQGNSA. With 5 bases clipped from V and 2 bases from J, the junction kept 11 bases outside the gene matches. This CDR3 spans 16 amino acids. CDR3 nucleotides: TGTGCCAGCAGCCCTGAGGGTAGCGGGGCGACCTACGAGCAGTACTTC. Its protein is CASSPEGSGATYEQYF.